This T cell receptor (beta chain) was profiled in a study of blood T cell repertoires in COVID-19. Data came from immunoSEQ multiplex PCR; TCRdb stores just in-frame clones and leaves some out. Here the sample spans 310,000 or so clones, over 75% being singletons. This TCR was sampled from a woman between 25 and 40 years old who had recovered from COVID-19. Sequencing was carried out using PBMCs or T cells enriched from blood (not recorded which).

DNA for the CDR3: TGTGCCAGCAGCAGAGATAGCGGGAGGGCCTTCAATGAGCAGTTCTTC. It encodes CASSRDSGRAFNEQFF. The rearrangement joins TRBV9 to TRBJ2-1; 11 bases align to TRBD2. V shed 4 bases and J 6 bases; nucleotides not matched to a gene: 9. Germline V lookup: CDR1 SGDLS, CDR2 YYNGEE. This CDR3 comprises 16 residues.